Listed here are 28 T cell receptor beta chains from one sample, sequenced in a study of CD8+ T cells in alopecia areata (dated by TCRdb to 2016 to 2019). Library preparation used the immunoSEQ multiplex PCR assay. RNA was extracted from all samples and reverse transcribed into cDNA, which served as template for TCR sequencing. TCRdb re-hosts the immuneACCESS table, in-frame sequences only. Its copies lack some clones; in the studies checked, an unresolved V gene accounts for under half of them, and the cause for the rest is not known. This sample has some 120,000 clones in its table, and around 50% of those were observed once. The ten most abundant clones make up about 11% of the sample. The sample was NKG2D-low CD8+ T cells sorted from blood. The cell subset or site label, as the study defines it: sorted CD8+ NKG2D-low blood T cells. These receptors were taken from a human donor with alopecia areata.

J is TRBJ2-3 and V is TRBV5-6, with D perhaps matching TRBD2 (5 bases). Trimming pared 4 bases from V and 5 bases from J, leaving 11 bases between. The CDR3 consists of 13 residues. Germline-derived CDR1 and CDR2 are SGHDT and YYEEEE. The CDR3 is CASSPYEGDTQYF. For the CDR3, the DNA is TGTGCCAGCAGCCCCTACGAGGGAGATACGCAGTATTTT.

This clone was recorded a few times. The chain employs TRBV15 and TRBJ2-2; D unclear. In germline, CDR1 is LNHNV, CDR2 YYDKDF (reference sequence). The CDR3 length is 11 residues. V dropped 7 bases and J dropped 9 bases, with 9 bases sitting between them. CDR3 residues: CATKGVRELFF. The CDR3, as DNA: TGTGCCACCAAAGGAGTTCGGGAGCTGTTTTTT.

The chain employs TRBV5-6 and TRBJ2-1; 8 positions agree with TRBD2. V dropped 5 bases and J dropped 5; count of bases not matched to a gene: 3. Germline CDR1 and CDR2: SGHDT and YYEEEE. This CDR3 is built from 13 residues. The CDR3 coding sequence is TGTGCCAGCAGTAGCGGGGTCAACAATGAGCAGTTCTTC. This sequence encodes CASSSGVNNEQFF.

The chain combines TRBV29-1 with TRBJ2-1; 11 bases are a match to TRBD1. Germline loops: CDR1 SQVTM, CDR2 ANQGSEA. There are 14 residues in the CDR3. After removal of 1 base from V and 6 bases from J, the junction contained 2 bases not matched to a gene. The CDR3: CSVEGGTGGNEQFF. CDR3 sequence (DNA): TGCAGCGTTGAAGGCGGGACAGGGGGCAATGAGCAGTTCTTC.

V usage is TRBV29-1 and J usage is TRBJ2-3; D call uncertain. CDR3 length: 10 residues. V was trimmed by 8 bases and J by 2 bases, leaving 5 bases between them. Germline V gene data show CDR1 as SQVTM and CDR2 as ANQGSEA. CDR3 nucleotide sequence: TGCAGCACATACACAGATACGCAGTATTTT. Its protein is CSTYTDTQYF.

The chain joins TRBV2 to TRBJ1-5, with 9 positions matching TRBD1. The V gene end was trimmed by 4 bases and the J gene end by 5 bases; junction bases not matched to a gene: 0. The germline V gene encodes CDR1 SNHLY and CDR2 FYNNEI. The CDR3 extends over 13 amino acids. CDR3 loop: CASSGTGDQPQHF. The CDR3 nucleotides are TGTGCCAGCAGTGGGACAGGGGATCAGCCCCAGCATTTT.

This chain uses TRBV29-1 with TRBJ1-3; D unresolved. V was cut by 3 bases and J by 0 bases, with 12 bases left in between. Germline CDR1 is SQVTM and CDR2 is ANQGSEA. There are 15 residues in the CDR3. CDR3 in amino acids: CSVELADLSGNTIYF. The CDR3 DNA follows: TGCAGCGTTGAGTTGGCTGACCTCTCTGGAAACACCATATATTTT.

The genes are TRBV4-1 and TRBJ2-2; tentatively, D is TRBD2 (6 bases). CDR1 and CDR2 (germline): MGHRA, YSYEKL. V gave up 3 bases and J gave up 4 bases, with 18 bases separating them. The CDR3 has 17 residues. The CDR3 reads CASSQGKVGGSTGELFF. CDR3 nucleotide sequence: TGCGCCAGCAGCCAGGGAAAGGTGGGGGGTAGCACCGGGGAGCTGTTTTTT.

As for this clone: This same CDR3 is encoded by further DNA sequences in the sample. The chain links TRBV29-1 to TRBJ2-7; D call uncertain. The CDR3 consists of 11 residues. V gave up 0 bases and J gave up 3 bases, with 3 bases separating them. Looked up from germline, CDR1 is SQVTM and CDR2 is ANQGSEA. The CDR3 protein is CSVEEDYEQYF. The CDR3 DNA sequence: TGCAGCGTTGAAGAGGACTACGAGCAGTACTTC.

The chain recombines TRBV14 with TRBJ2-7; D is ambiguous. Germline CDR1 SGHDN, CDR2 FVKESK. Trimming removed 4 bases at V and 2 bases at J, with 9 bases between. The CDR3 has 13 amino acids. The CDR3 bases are TGTGCCAGCAGCCCCTCCACAACCTACGAGCAGTACTTC. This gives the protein CASSPSTTYEQYF.

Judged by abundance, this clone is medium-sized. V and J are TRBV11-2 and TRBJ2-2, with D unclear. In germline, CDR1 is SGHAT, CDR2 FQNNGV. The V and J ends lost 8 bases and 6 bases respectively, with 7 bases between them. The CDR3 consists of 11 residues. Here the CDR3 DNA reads TGTGCCAGCTATTCGCCCGGGGAGCTGTTTTTT. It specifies CASYSPGELFF.

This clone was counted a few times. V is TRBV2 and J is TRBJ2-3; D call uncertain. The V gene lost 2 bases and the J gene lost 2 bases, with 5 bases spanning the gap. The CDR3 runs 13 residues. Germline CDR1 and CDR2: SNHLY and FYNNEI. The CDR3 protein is CASSENPTDTQYF. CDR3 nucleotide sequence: TGTGCCAGCAGTGAAAATCCCACAGATACGCAGTATTTT. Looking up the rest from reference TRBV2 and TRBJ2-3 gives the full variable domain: EPEVTQTPSHQVTQMGQEVILRCVPISNHLYFYWYRQILGQKVEFLVSFYNNEISEKSEIFDDQFSVERPDGSNFTLKIRSTKLEDSAMYFCASSENPTDTQYFGPGTRLTVL.

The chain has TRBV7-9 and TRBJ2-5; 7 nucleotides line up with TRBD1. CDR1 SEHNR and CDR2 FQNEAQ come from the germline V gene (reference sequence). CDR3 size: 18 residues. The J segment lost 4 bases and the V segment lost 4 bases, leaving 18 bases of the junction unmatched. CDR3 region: CASSSTMGPDRVSETQYF. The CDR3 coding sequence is TGTGCCAGCAGCTCAACCATGGGCCCAGACAGGGTTTCAGAGACCCAGTACTTC. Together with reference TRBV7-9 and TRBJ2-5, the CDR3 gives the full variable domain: DTGVSQNPRHKITKRGQNVTFRCDPISEHNRLYWYRQTLGQGPEFLTYFQNEAQLEKSRLLSDRFSAERPKGSFSTLEIQRTEQGDSAMYLCASSSTMGPDRVSETQYFGPGTRLLVL.

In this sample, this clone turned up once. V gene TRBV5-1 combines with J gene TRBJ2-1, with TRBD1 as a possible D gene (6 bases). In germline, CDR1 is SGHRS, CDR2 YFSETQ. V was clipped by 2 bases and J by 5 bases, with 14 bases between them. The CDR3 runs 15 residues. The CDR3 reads CASSFTGTSDNEQFF. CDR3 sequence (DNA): TGCGCCAGCAGCTTTACCGGGACAAGCGACAATGAGCAGTTCTTC.

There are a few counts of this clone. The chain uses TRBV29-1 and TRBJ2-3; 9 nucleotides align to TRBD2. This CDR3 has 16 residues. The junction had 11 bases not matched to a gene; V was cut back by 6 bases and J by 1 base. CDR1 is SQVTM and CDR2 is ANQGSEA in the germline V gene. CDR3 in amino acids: CSVPPGTSRRTDTQYF. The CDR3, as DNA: TGCAGCGTCCCCCCAGGGACTAGCCGACGCACAGATACGCAGTATTTT.

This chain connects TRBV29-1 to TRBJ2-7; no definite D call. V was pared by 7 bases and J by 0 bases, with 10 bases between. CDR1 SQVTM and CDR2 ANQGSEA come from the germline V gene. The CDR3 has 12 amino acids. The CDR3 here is CSEAYLSYEQYF. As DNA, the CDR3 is TGCAGCGAGGCCTATCTCTCCTACGAGCAGTACTTC.

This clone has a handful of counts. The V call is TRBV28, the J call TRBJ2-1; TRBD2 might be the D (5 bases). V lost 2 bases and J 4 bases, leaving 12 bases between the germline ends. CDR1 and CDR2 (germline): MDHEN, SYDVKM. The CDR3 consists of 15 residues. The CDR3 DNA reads TGTGCCAGCAGTTTAATAGCGCCTCCATACAATGAGCAGTTCTTC. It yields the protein CASSLIAPPYNEQFF.

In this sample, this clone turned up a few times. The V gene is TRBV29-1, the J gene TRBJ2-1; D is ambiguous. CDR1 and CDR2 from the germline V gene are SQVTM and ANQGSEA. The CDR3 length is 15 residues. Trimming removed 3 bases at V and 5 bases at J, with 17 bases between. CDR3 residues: CSVDMTSYYDNEQFF. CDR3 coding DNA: TGCAGCGTTGACATGACTTCGTATTATGACAATGAGCAGTTCTTC.

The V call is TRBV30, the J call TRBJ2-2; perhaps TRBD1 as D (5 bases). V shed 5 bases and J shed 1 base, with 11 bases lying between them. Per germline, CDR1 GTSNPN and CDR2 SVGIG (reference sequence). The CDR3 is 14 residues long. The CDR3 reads CAWSGPMNTGELFF. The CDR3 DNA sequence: TGTGCCTGGTCAGGGCCCATGAACACCGGGGAGCTGTTTTTT.

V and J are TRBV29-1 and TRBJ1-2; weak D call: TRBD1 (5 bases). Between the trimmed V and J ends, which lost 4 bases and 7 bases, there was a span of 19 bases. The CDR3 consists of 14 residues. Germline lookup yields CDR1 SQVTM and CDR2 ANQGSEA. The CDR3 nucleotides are TGCAGCGTTGGGGGCAGTCGGGATTTGAGTGGCTACACCTTC. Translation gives CSVGGSRDLSGYTF.

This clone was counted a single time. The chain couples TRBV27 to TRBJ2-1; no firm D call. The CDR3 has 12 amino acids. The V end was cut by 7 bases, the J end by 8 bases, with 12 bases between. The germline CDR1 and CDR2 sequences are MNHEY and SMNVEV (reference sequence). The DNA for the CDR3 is TGTGCCAGCAAAGAGCTCAACGATGAGCAGTTCTTC. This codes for CASKELNDEQFF.

CDR3 protein: CSVVKREPYEQYF. The DNA for the CDR3 is TGCAGCGTTGTTAAGCGGGAGCCCTACGAGCAGTACTTC. The chain combines TRBV29-1 with TRBJ2-7, with 8 bases matching TRBD2. Trimming took 4 bases from V and 2 from J; bases not matched to a gene: 4. Germline V lookup: CDR1 SQVTM, CDR2 ANQGSEA. The CDR3 totals 13 residues.

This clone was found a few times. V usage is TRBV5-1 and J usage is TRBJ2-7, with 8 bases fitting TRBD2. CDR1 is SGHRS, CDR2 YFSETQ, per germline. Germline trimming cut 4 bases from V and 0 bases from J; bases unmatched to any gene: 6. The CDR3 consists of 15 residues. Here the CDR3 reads CASSHSGAGSYEQYF. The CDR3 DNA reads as TGCGCCAGCAGCCATAGCGGGGCCGGCTCCTACGAGCAGTACTTC.

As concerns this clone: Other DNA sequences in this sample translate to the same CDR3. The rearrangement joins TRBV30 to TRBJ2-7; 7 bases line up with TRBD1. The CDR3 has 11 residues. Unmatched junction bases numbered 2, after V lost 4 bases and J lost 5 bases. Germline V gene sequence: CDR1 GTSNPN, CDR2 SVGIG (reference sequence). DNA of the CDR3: TGTGCCTGGAAGACAGGGAACGAGCAGTACTTC. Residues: CAWKTGNEQYF. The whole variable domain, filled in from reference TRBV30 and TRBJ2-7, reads SQTIHQWPATLVQPVGSPLSLECTVEGTSNPNLYWYRQAAGRGLQLLFYSVGIGQISSEVPQNLSASRPQDRQFILSSKKLLLSDSGFYLCAWKTGNEQYFGPGTRLTVT.

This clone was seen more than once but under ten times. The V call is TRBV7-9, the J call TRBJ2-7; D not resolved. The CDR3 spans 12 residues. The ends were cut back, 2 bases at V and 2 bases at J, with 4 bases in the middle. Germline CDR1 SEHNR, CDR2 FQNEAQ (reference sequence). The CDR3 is CASSLLAYEQYF. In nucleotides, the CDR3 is TGTGCCAGCAGCTTATTGGCCTACGAGCAGTACTTC.

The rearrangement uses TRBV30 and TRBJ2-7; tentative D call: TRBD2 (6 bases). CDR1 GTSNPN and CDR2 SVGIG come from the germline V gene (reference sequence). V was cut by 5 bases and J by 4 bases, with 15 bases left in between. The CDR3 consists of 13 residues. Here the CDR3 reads CAWEDSSGYEQYF. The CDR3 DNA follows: TGTGCCTGGGAGGATAGTAGCGGTTACGAGCAGTACTTC.

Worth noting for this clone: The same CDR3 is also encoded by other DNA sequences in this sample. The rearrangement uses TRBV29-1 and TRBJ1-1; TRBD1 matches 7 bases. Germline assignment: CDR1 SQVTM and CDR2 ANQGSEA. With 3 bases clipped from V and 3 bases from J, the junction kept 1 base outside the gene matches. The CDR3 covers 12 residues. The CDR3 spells CSVDRGDTEAFF. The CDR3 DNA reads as TGCAGCGTTGACAGGGGGGACACTGAAGCTTTCTTT. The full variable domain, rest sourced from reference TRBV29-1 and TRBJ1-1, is SAVISQKPSRDICQRGTSLTIQCQVDSQVTMMFWYRQQPGQSLTLIATANQGSEATYESGFVIDKFPISRPNLTFSTLTVSNMSPEDSSIYLCSVDRGDTEAFFGQGTRLTVV.

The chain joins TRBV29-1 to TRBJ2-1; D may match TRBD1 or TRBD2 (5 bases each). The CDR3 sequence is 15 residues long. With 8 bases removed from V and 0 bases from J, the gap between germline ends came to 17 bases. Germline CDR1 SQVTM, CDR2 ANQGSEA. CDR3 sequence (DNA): TGCAGCCCCCAAAAGGCAGGGAGCTCCTACAATGAGCAGTTCTTC. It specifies CSPQKAGSSYNEQFF.